This T cell receptor beta chain was identified in a study of blood T cells in healthy people across ages. Background on the study: Per two T cells, about one barcoded beta molecule was captured through template switching.

Primers used in a second PCR of roughly 6 to 12 cycles were a sample-barcoded 5' primer and a J-beta primer mix. MiXCR was run by TCRdb on the 5' RACE reads, yielding one entry per CDR3 protein. The table includes over 1,500,000 distinct CDR3 sequences, 49% detected once. V dropped 6 bases and J dropped 1 base, with 13 bases sitting between them. The CDR3 has 14 residues. Germline lookup yields CDR1 SEHNR and CDR2 FQNEAQ (reference sequence). This clonotype was detected only a few times. This TCR came from a woman between 35 and 50 years old in good health. Sequenced sample: blood. V and J are TRBV7-9 and TRBJ2-7, with D perhaps matching TRBD1 (5 bases). The CDR3 reads CASSPLDTSYEQYF. As DNA, the CDR3 is TGTGCCAGCAGTCCCCTGGACACATCCTACGAGCAGTACTTC.